The 32 T cell receptor beta chains below were found in one sample sequenced in a study of CD8+ T cells in alopecia areata. Treatment in this sample: oral pan-JAK inhibitor, 5-10 mg twice daily. After isolation, RNA underwent reverse transcription to generate cDNA as the sequencing template. Sequencing used immunoSEQ multiplex PCR; TCRdb keeps in-frame clones, though not all of them. Found here are a few hundred thousand clones, roughly two fifths of them singletons; the top ten hold almost 0.5%. The source material was CD4+ T cells sorted from blood, sampled at approximately week 34, from a patient treated with tofacitinib. The source of these receptors is a human donor with alopecia areata.

This chain uses TRBV29-1 with TRBJ2-7, with 7 bases identical to TRBD1. From germline, CDR1 is SQVTM and CDR2 ANQGSEA. This CDR3 spans 13 amino acids. V gave up 6 bases and J gave up 5 bases; unmatched junction bases: 10. CDR3 sequence (DNA): TGCAGCGTAGGATCCGTACAGGGGAACGAGCAGTACTTC. It is translated as CSVGSVQGNEQYF.

The chain employs TRBV13 and TRBJ1-2; TRBD1 matches 7 bases. The CDR3 contains 15 residues. V dropped 5 bases and J dropped 0; count of bases not matched to a gene: 6. Looked up from germline, CDR1 is PRHDT and CDR2 is FYEKMQ (reference sequence). In DNA, the CDR3 is TGTGCCAGCAGCGCCCGGGACAGATCTAACTATGGCTACACCTTC. Protein sequence: CASSARDRSNYGYTF.

The chain recombines TRBV27 with TRBJ1-6; TRBD1 agrees at 7 bases. CDR3 size: 17 residues. The junction had 14 bases not matched to a gene; V was cut back by 5 bases and J by 7 bases. Germline-derived CDR1 and CDR2 are MNHEY and SMNVEV (reference sequence). CDR3: CASSLRKTGTLNSPLHF. The CDR3 DNA reads as TGTGCCAGCAGTCTACGCAAGACAGGGACTCTAAATTCACCCCTCCACTTT.

The chain uses TRBV5-4 and TRBJ1-2; D possibly corresponds to TRBD1 (6 bases). V lost 0 bases and J lost 4, with 10 bases in between. Germline V gene lookup returns CDR1 SGHNT and CDR2 YYREEE (reference sequence). The CDR3 runs to 14 residues. The CDR3 bases are TGTGCCAGCAGCTTGGGACAGGCAATCTATGGCTACACCTTC. This gives the protein CASSLGQAIYGYTF.

In this sample, this clone turned up a few times. The chain combines TRBV27 with TRBJ1-2; 8 nucleotides match TRBD1. Germline CDR1 reads MNHEY; CDR2 reads SMNVEV (reference sequence). V lost 5 bases to trimming and J lost 8 bases; unmatched junction nucleotides: 13. The CDR3 runs 15 residues. The CDR3 sequence: CASSRPDRVVEGYTF. The DNA for the CDR3 is TGTGCCAGCAGTCGACCGGACAGGGTAGTAGAGGGCTACACCTTC.

V gene TRBV2 combines with J gene TRBJ1-1; 10 positions agree with TRBD1. The CDR3 length is 14 residues. With 7 bases clipped from V and 4 bases from J, the junction kept 6 bases outside the gene matches. Looked up from germline, CDR1 is SNHLY and CDR2 is FYNNEI. This CDR3 is CASKWGTGATEAFF. In nucleotides, the CDR3 is TGTGCCAGCAAGTGGGGGACAGGGGCCACTGAAGCTTTCTTT.

Many counts were recorded for this clone. The chain uses TRBV10-3 and TRBJ2-7, with D possibly TRBD1 on 6 matching bases. The CDR3 runs 13 residues. Trimming took off 6 bases at V and 7 bases at J, with 16 bases between the two ends. Germline-derived CDR1 and CDR2 are ENHRY and SYGVKD. The CDR3, as DNA: TGTGCCATCAGCTACGCGGACAGCCGAGAGCAGTACTTC. This sequence encodes CAISYADSREQYF.

This clone appeared a few times. The chain couples TRBV5-1 to TRBJ2-5, with D perhaps TRBD2 (6 bases). CDR3 length: 13 amino acids. The ends were cut back, 2 bases at V and 4 bases at J, with 9 bases in the middle. Germline CDR1 is SGHRS and CDR2 is YFSETQ. Here the CDR3 DNA reads TGCGCCAGCAGCTTACGGGAGAGAGAGACCCAGTACTTC. Translation: CASSLRERETQYF.

The chain links TRBV9 to TRBJ2-7; 8 bases fit TRBD1. The germline V gene encodes CDR1 SGDLS and CDR2 YYNGEE. CDR3 length: 16 residues. V was pared by 0 bases and J by 4 bases, with 9 bases of the junction left unmatched. The CDR3 region has the DNA TGTGCCAGCAGCGTAGCTACGACAGGGGTGTTATACGAGCAGTACTTC. Its translation is CASSVATTGVLYEQYF.

There are a few counts of this clone. J is TRBJ2-5 and V is TRBV5-4, with D possibly being TRBD1 (5 bases). The CDR3 sequence is 14 residues long. The V gene's germline CDR1 is SGHNT and CDR2 YYREEE (reference sequence). Trimming shortened V by 4 bases and J by 1 base, and 11 bases separated the two germline ends. The CDR3 sequence is CASSPTATQETQYF. In DNA, the CDR3 is TGTGCCAGCAGCCCGACAGCAACCCAAGAGACCCAGTACTTC.

A few counts support this clone. V usage is TRBV7-2 and J usage is TRBJ2-1; 12 nucleotides match TRBD2. The V gene end was trimmed by 1 base and the J gene end by 12 bases; junction bases not matched to a gene: 4. Germline lookup yields CDR1 SGHTA and CDR2 FQGNSA. The CDR3 loop spans 14 amino acids. The CDR3 coding sequence is TGTGCCAGCAGCTTAGGAACTAGCGGGGGGAGGCAGTTCTTC. This translates into CASSLGTSGGRQFF.

The chain carries TRBV7-6 and TRBJ2-5, with D possibly called TRBD1 or TRBD2 (6 bases each). CDR1 is SGHVS and CDR2 is FNYEAQ in the germline V gene. The CDR3 consists of 17 residues. V was clipped by 5 bases and J by 0 bases, with 19 bases between them. Here the CDR3 reads CASSQIGGSANQETQYF. The CDR3 region has the DNA TGTGCCAGCAGCCAGATCGGGGGCAGCGCTAACCAAGAGACCCAGTACTTC.

The chain recombines TRBV6-5 with TRBJ2-7, with D possibly matching TRBD1 (6 bases). The CDR3 loop spans 13 amino acids. Germline CDR1 reads MNHEY; CDR2 reads SVGAGI. The V end lost 4 bases, the J end lost 7 bases, and 14 bases lay between the germline ends. In DNA, the CDR3 is TGTGCCAGCAGTTCCATGGGGGCTAGGGAGCAGTACTTC. This sequence encodes CASSSMGAREQYF.

In this sample, this clone turned up a few times. The CDR3 DNA reads TGTGCTAGTGCCCCCAGGCAACTAGCGGGAGTAGATACGCAGTATTTT. It codes for CASAPRQLAGVDTQYF. The chain carries TRBV12-5 and TRBJ2-3; 11 nucleotides align to TRBD2. V gave up 7 bases and J gave up 5 bases; unmatched junction bases: 11. CDR1 and CDR2 from the germline V gene are LGHNT and FRNRAP. The CDR3 extends over 16 amino acids.

This rearrangement joins TRBV4-2 to TRBJ1-5; D unresolved. The CDR3 totals 15 residues. The V gene lost 1 base and the J gene lost 3 bases, with 10 bases spanning the gap. The germline gives CDR1 LGHNA, CDR2 YNFKEQ. CDR3 in amino acids: CASSQVKAYNQPQHF. CDR3 bases: TGTGCCAGCAGCCAAGTGAAGGCCTACAATCAGCCCCAGCATTTT.

The genes are TRBV7-2 and TRBJ2-3, with 7 bases identical to TRBD1. Germline V gene lookup returns CDR1 SGHTA and CDR2 FQGNSA. The ends lost 5 bases at V and 1 base at J; junction bases unmatched: 3. This CDR3 has 14 amino acids. The CDR3 spells CASSRRGRTDTQYF. The CDR3 DNA sequence: TGTGCCAGCAGCCGAAGGGGGCGCACAGATACGCAGTATTTT.

This clone has only a few counts. The chain couples TRBV19 to TRBJ1-4; no firm D call. Germline CDR1 reads LNHDA; CDR2 reads SQIVND (reference sequence). This CDR3 region has 11 residues. V dropped 3 bases and J dropped 6 bases, with 2 bases sitting between them. CDR3 protein: CASSIDEKLFF. The DNA for the CDR3 is TGTGCCAGTAGTATCGATGAAAAACTGTTTTTT.

A few counts support this clone. This chain links TRBV6-6 with TRBJ1-6; 7 bases are shared with TRBD1. The CDR3 consists of 16 residues. Germline loops: CDR1 MNHNY, CDR2 SVGAGI (reference sequence). Losses at the gene ends were 2 bases for V and 8 bases for J; bases not matched to a gene: 9. CDR3: CASSYTRQGVDSPLHF. The DNA for the CDR3 is TGTGCCAGCAGTTACACCCGACAGGGCGTGGATTCACCCCTCCACTTT.

The rearrangement uses TRBV25-1 and TRBJ2-3, with D perhaps matching TRBD1 (5 bases). CDR3 size: 11 residues. Trimming took off 11 bases at V and 5 bases at J, with 11 bases between the two ends. Germline CDR1 is MGHDK and CDR2 is SYGVNS. The CDR3, as DNA: TGTGCCGTTAATAGGGGAGATACGCAGTATTTT. Translated: CAVNRGDTQYF.

The chain links TRBV7-9 to TRBJ1-1; D uncertain. This CDR3 spans 15 amino acids. Germline assignment: CDR1 SEHNR and CDR2 FQNEAQ (reference sequence). The V gene lost 4 bases and the J gene lost 1 base, with 13 bases spanning the gap. CDR3 DNA: TGTGCCAGCAGCTCAAACCGTCCTGGGAACACTGAAGCTTTCTTT. This sequence encodes CASSSNRPGNTEAFF.

This clone was observed a few times. The chain couples TRBV30 to TRBJ2-3; 8 positions match TRBD2. Germline assignment: CDR1 GTSNPN and CDR2 SVGIG (reference sequence). V lost 7 bases, J lost 1 base, and 7 bases stayed unmatched. CDR3 length: 14 amino acids. The CDR3 nucleotides are TGTGCCTCTACCTCGACTAGCGGCACAGATACGCAGTATTTT. Translating gives CASTSTSGTDTQYF.

As concerns this clone: Other DNA sequences in the sample encode the same CDR3. CDR3 bases: TGTGCCAGCTCACCACGGGACAGCAATCAGCCCCAGCATTTT. Amino acid sequence: CASSPRDSNQPQHF. This chain joins TRBV18 and TRBJ1-5; D is perhaps TRBD1 (5 bases). The CDR3 has 14 amino acids. The ends were cut back, 1 base at V and 1 base at J, with 5 bases in the middle. The germline V gene encodes CDR1 KGHSH and CDR2 LQKENI. The whole variable domain, filled in from reference TRBV18 and TRBJ1-5, reads NAGVMQNPRHLVRRRGQEARLRCSPMKGHSHVYWYRQLPEEGLKFMVYLQKENIIDESGMPKERFSAEFPKEGPSILRIQQVVRGDSAAYFCASSPRDSNQPQHFGDGTRLSIL.

This clone has a count of ten or more. This chain connects TRBV5-8 to TRBJ1-5, with D possibly TRBD1 on 6 matching bases. With 6 bases removed from V and 3 bases from J, the gap between germline ends came to 10 bases. The CDR3 covers 13 residues. CDR1 is SGHTS, CDR2 YDEGEE, per germline. CDR3 sequence (DNA): TGTGCCAGCAACGGACAGAACAATCAGCCCCAGCATTTT. This encodes CASNGQNNQPQHF.

The table lists this clone with a few counts. The chain joins TRBV7-9 to TRBJ2-3; D is ambiguous. V lost 3 bases and J 1 base, leaving 8 bases between the germline ends. CDR1 and CDR2 from the germline V gene are SEHNR and FQNEAQ (reference sequence). The CDR3 is made up of 14 amino acids. The CDR3 protein is CASSLLQGTDTQYF. DNA of the CDR3: TGTGCCAGCAGCTTGCTTCAGGGCACAGATACGCAGTATTTT.

This clone showed up just once. V and J are TRBV5-1 and TRBJ1-2, with D possibly TRBD1 on 6 matching bases. Per germline, CDR1 SGHRS and CDR2 YFSETQ. The CDR3 extends over 15 amino acids. The V end was cut by 4 bases, the J end by 6 bases, with 19 bases between. The CDR3 loop reads CASSPYGTPQNGYTF. CDR3 sequence (DNA): TGCGCCAGCAGCCCCTATGGGACACCGCAAAATGGCTACACCTTC.

CDR3 coding DNA: TGTGCCAGCAGTTTGAGGGGTATAGGTGTCCAGCCCCAGCATTTT. Translation gives CASSLRGIGVQPQHF. The gene calls are TRBV6-5 and TRBJ1-5; TRBD1 is a possible D gene (5 bases). The CDR3 runs to 15 residues. CDR1 and CDR2 from the germline V gene are MNHEY and SVGAGI. V was cut by 4 bases and J by 7 bases, with 17 bases left in between.

V usage is TRBV14 and J usage is TRBJ1-1; perhaps TRBD1 as D (5 bases). The CDR3 is made up of 13 amino acids. V lost 2 bases, J lost 2 bases, and 6 bases lay in between. Germline V gene lookup returns CDR1 SGHDN and CDR2 FVKESK. CDR3 coding DNA: TGTGCCAGCAGCCAACAGGGAAACACTGAAGCTTTCTTT. It is translated as CASSQQGNTEAFF.

This clone was seen a few times. The V and J genes are TRBV18 and TRBJ1-1, with TRBD1 matching 9 bases. CDR1 KGHSH and CDR2 LQKENI come from the germline V gene. The CDR3 sequence is 15 residues long. Trimming cost V 5 bases and J 4 bases; bases outside gene matches: 8. The CDR3 region has the DNA TGTGCCAGCTCAACAGGACAGGGGAGGACCACTGAAGCTTTCTTT. It encodes CASSTGQGRTTEAFF.

With regard to this clone: This is likely a read error, given that the CDR3 carries no conserved phenylalanine or tryptophan at its end. This rearrangement joins TRBV9 to TRBJ1-6; 7 positions agree with TRBD1. V was pared by 4 bases and J by 7 bases, with 11 bases of the junction left unmatched. From germline, CDR1 is SGDLS and CDR2 YYNGEE. The CDR3 covers 16 residues. The CDR3 is CASSLTSGTENSPLHL. The CDR3 coding sequence is TGTGCCAGCAGCCTAACCTCCGGGACAGAAAATTCACCCCTCCACCTT.

The V call is TRBV30, the J call TRBJ2-7, with D tentatively TRBD1 (6 bases). CDR3 length: 15 residues. V was trimmed by 3 bases and J by 5 bases, leaving 20 bases between them. Germline lookup yields CDR1 GTSNPN and CDR2 SVGIG (reference sequence). The CDR3 sequence: CAWRDGTGIRDEQYF. The DNA for the CDR3 is TGTGCCTGGAGGGACGGAACAGGGATAAGGGACGAGCAGTACTTC. The full variable domain, completed using reference TRBV30 and TRBJ2-7, is SQTIHQWPATLVQPVGSPLSLECTVEGTSNPNLYWYRQAAGRGLQLLFYSVGIGQISSEVPQNLSASRPQDRQFILSSKKLLLSDSGFYLCAWRDGTGIRDEQYFGPGTRLTVT.

The rearrangement uses TRBV5-1 and TRBJ2-7, with D perhaps given as TRBD1 or TRBD2 (5 bases each). V was clipped by 4 bases and J by 2 bases, with 13 bases between them. Germline V lookup: CDR1 SGHRS, CDR2 YFSETQ. The CDR3 runs 14 residues. For the CDR3, the DNA is TGCGCCAGCAGCCCCGGGACGTCCACCTACGAGCAGTACTTC. It yields the protein CASSPGTSTYEQYF.

This clone came up many times. This chain uses TRBV6-6 with TRBJ1-1, with D possibly being TRBD1 (5 bases). The CDR3 sequence is 13 residues long. From germline, CDR1 is MNHNY and CDR2 SVGAGI (reference sequence). V lost 5 bases, J lost 1 base, and 8 bases lay in between. CDR3: CASSAQGNTEAFF. The CDR3 DNA sequence: TGTGCCAGCAGTGCTCAGGGGAACACTGAAGCTTTCTTT.